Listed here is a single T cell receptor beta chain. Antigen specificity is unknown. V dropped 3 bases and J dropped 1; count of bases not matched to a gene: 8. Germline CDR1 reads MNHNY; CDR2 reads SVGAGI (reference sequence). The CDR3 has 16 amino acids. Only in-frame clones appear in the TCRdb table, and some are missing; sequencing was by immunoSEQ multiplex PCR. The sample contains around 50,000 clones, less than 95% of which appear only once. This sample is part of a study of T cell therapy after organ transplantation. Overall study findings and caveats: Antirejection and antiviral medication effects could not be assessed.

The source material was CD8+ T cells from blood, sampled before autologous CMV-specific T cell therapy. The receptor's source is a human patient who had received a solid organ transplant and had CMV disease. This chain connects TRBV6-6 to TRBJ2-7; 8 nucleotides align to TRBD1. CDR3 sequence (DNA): TGTGCCAGCAGTTATCCCCGGGACAGGCCTTCCTACGAGCAGTACTTC. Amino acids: CASSYPRDRPSYEQYF.